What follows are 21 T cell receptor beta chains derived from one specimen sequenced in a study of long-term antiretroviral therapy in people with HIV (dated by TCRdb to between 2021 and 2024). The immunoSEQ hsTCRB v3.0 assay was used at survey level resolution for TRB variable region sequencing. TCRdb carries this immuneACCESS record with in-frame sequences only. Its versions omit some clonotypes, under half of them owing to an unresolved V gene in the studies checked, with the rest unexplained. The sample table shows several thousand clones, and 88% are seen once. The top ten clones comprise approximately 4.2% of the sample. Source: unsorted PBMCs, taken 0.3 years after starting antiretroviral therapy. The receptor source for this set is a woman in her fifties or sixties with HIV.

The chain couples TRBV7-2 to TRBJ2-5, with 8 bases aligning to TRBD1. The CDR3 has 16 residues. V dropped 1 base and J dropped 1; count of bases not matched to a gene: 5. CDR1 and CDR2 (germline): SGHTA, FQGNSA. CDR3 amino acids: CASSLGQGATQETQYF. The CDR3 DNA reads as TGTGCCAGCAGCTTAGGCCAGGGGGCGACCCAAGAGACCCAGTACTTC.

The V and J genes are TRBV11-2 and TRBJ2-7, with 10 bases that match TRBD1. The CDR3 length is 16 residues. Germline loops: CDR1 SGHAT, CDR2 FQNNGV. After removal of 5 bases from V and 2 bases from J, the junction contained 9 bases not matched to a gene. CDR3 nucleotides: TGTGCCAGCAGCCGAGTACCGGGACAGGGGACCTACGAGCAGTACTTC. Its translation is CASSRVPGQGTYEQYF.

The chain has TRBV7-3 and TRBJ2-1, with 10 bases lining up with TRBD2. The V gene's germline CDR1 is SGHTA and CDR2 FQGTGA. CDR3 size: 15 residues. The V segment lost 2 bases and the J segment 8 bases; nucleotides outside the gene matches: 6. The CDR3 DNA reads TGTGCCAGCAGCTTACGAGCGGGGGGGAGCGATGAGCAGTTCTTC. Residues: CASSLRAGGSDEQFF.

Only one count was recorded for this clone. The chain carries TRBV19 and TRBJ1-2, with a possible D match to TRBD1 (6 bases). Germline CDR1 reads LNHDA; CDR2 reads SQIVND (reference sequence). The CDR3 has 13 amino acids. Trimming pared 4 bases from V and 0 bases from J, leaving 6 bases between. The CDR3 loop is CASSNRANYGYTF. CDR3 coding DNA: TGTGCCAGTAGTAACAGGGCTAACTATGGCTACACCTTC.

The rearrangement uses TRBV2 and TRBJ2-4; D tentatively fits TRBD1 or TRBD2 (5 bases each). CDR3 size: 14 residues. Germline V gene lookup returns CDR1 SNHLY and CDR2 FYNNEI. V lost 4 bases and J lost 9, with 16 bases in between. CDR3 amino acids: CASSVGWGSGIQYF. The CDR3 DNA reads TGTGCCAGCAGTGTTGGGTGGGGGTCGGGCATTCAGTACTTC.

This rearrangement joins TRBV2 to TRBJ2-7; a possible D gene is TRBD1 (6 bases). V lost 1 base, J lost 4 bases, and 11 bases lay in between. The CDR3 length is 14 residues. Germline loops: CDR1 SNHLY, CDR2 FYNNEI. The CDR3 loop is CASSEEAGEYEQYF. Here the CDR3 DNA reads TGTGCCAGCAGTGAAGAGGCAGGGGAATACGAGCAGTACTTC.

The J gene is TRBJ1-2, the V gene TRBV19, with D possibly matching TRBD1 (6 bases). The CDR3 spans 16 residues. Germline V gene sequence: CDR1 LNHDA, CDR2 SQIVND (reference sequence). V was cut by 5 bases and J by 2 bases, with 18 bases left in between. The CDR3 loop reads CASSSPPGRGNYGYTF. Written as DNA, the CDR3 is TGTGCCAGTAGTTCCCCCCCGGGCAGGGGAAACTATGGCTACACCTTC.

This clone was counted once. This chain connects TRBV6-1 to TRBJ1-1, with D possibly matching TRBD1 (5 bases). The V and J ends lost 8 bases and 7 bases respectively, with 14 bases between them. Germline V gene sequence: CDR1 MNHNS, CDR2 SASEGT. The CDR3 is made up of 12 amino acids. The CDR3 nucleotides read TGTGCCAGCCAGGGAGGGATGGATGAAGCTTTCTTT. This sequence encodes CASQGGMDEAFF.

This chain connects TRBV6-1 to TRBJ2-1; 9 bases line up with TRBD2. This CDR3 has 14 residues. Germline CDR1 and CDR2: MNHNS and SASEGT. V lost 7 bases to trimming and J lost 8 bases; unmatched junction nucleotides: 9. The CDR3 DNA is TGTGCCAGCAAGTTAGCGGGGGCCTGGGATGAGCAGTTCTTC. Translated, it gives CASKLAGAWDEQFF.

The CDR3 reads CASSQDLAGGLDVNEQFF. In nucleotides, the CDR3 is TGTGCCAGCAGCCAAGATTTGGCGGGGGGGCTGGATGTGAATGAGCAGTTCTTC. This rearrangement joins TRBV4-2 to TRBJ2-1; 9 nucleotides agree with TRBD2. J was trimmed by 7 bases and V by 0 bases; bases with no gene match: 13. Germline V gene lookup returns CDR1 LGHNA and CDR2 YNFKEQ. This CDR3 region has 18 residues.

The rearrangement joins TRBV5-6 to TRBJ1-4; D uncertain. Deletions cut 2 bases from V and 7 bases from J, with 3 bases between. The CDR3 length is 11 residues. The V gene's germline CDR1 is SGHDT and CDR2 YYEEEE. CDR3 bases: TGTGCCAGCAGCTTAGGTGAAAAACTGTTTTTT. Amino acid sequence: CASSLGEKLFF.

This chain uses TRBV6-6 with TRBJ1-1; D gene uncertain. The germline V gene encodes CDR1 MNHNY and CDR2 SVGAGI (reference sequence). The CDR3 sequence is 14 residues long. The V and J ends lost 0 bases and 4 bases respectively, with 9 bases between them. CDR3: CASSYSSFSTEAFF. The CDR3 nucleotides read TGTGCCAGCAGTTACTCGTCTTTCTCCACTGAAGCTTTCTTT.

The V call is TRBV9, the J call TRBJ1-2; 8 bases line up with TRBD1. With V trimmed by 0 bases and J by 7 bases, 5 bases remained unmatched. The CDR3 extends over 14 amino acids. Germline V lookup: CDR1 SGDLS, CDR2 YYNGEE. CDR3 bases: TGTGCCAGCAGCGTAGTCGCAGGGGGCGGTGGCTACACCTTC. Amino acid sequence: CASSVVAGGGGYTF.

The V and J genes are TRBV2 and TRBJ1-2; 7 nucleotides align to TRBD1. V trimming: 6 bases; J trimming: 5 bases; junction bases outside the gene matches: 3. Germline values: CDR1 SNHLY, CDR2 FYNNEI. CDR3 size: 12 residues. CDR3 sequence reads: CASREGAYGYTF. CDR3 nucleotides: TGTGCCAGCAGGGAGGGGGCGTATGGCTACACCTTC.

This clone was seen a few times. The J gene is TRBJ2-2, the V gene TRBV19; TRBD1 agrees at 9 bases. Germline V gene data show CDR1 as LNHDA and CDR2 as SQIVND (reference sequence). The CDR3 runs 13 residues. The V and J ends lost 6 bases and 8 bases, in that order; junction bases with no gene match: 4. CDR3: CASSLQGAGELFF. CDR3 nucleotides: TGTGCCAGTAGCTTACAGGGGGCGGGGGAGCTGTTTTTT.

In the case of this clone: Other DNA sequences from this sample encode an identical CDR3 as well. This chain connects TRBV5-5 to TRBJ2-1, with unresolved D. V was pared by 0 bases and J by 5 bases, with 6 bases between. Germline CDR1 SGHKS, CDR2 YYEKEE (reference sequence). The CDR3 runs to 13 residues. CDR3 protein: CASSLGPDNEQFF. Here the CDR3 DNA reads TGTGCCAGCAGCTTGGGTCCCGACAATGAGCAGTTCTTC.

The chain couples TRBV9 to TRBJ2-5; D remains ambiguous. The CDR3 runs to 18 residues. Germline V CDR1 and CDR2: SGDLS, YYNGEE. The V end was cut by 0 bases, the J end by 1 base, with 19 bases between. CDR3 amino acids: CASSVGAFWQSSQETQYF. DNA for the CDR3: TGTGCCAGCAGCGTAGGGGCCTTTTGGCAGTCATCCCAAGAGACCCAGTACTTC. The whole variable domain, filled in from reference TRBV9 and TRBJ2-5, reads DSGVTQTPKHLITATGQRVTLRCSPRSGDLSVYWYQQSLDQGLQFLIQYYNGEERAKGNILERFSAQQFPDLHSELNLSSLELGDSALYFCASSVGAFWQSSQETQYFGPGTRLLVL.

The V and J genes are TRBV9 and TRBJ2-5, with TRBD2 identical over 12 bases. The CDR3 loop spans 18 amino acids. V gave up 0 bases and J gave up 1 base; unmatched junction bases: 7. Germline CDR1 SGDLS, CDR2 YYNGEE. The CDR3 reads CASSVGLAGGRGQETQYF. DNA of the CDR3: TGTGCCAGCAGCGTAGGTCTAGCGGGGGGGCGGGGCCAAGAGACCCAGTACTTC.

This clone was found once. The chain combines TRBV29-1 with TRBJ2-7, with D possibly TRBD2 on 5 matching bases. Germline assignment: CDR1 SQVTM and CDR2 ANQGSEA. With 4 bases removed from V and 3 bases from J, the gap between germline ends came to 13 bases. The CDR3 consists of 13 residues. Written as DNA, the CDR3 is TGCAGCGTTGGACACTTCGGGGTCTACGAGCAGTACTTC. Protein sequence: CSVGHFGVYEQYF.

For the CDR3, the DNA is TGTGCCAGCAGCTTAGACAGTTATGGCTACACCTTC. Translated: CASSLDSYGYTF. The chain combines TRBV5-4 with TRBJ1-2; D perhaps matches TRBD1 (5 bases). This CDR3 has 12 residues. V dropped 2 bases and J dropped 5 bases, with 7 bases sitting between them. CDR1 and CDR2 (germline): SGHNT, YYREEE (reference sequence).

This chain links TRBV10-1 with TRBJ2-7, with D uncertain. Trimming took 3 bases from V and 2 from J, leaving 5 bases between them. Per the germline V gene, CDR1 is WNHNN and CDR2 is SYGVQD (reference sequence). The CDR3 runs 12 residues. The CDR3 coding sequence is TGCGCCAGCAGTGACTATCCCTACGAGCAGTACTTC. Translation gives CASSDYPYEQYF.